The 22 T cell receptor beta chains reported below all come from one sample, sequenced in a study of glioma-infiltrating T cells. TCR alpha and beta CDR3 regions were amplified from RNA using iRepertoire nested multiplex PCR. One entry per CDR3 protein, called by TCRdb with MiXCR from the multiplex PCR reads. The table shows some 180,000 distinct CDR3 sequences, with over 25% occurring only once. What was sequenced was glioma tissue, nonneoplastic brain tissue, or PBMCs (not recorded which). The receptors were sampled from a human donor with low-grade glioma or glioblastoma, undergoing nonglioma brain surgery, or in good health (not recorded which).

This clonotype has at least ten counts. V usage is TRBV4-3 and J usage is TRBJ2-5; unclear D gene. This CDR3 is 15 amino acids long. Germline V gene data show CDR1 as LGHNA and CDR2 as YSLEER. The V and J ends lost 2 bases and 2 bases respectively, with 12 bases between them. The CDR3 DNA reads TGCGCCAGCAGCCAATCTTACGCAGATCAAGAGACCCAGTACTTC. Amino acid sequence: CASSQSYADQETQYF.

The table lists this clonotype with many counts. The rearrangement uses TRBV7-9 and TRBJ1-1; D ambiguous. The length of the CDR3 is 14 residues. Germline CDR1 reads SEHNR; CDR2 reads FQNEAQ (reference sequence). Trimming took 0 bases from V and 4 from J, leaving 9 bases between them. CDR3 sequence reads: CASSLAGGPTEAFF. Here the CDR3 DNA reads TGTGCCAGCAGCTTAGCCGGAGGGCCCACTGAAGCTTTCTTT.

V usage is TRBV3-1 and J usage is TRBJ2-3; D may be TRBD2 (6 bases). The CDR3 has 17 residues. V shed 0 bases and J shed 4 bases, with 17 bases lying between them. The germline V gene has CDR1 LGHDT and CDR2 YNNKEL (reference sequence). This CDR3 is CASSQEPSDGGADTQYF. The CDR3 bases are TGTGCCAGCAGCCAAGAGCCTTCGGACGGGGGAGCAGATACGCAGTATTTT.

This clonotype has ten or more counts. One base away lies a much larger clone, so this may be a sequencing read error. The CDR3 spells CASSPTDYEQYF. The CDR3, as DNA: TGTGCCAGCTCACCAACGGACTACGAGCAGTACTTC. The chain uses TRBV18 and TRBJ2-7; D uncertain. Deletions cut 2 bases from V and 3 bases from J, with 5 bases between. This CDR3 spans 12 amino acids. CDR1 and CDR2 (germline): KGHSH, LQKENI. The complete variable domain, with remaining parts taken from reference TRBV18 and TRBJ2-7, reads NAGVMQNPRHLVRRRGQEARLRCSPMKGHSHVYWYRQLPEEGLKFMVYLQKENIIDESGMPKERFSAEFPKEGPSILRIQQVVRGDSAAYFCASSPTDYEQYFGPGTRLTVT.

The sample holds many counts of this clonotype. The J gene is TRBJ2-7, the V gene TRBV20-1; 9 bases match TRBD2. In germline, CDR1 is DFQATT, CDR2 SNEGSKA (reference sequence). The V segment lost 4 bases and the J segment 5 bases; nucleotides outside the gene matches: 12. The CDR3 runs to 15 residues. The CDR3 DNA sequence: TGCAGTGCTACCGCCCTCGGCGGGAGGGGGAACGAGCAGTACTTC. This encodes CSATALGGRGNEQYF.

At least ten counts were recorded for this clonotype. This chain links TRBV20-1 with TRBJ1-5; 7 positions agree with TRBD1. The J segment lost 3 bases and the V segment lost 6 bases, leaving 5 bases of the junction unmatched. The CDR3 loop spans 13 amino acids. Germline CDR1 DFQATT, CDR2 SNEGSKA (reference sequence). The CDR3 bases are TGCAGTGCGTCGACAGGGCTCAATCAGCCCCAGCATTTT. Translating it yields CSASTGLNQPQHF.

This clonotype was observed many times. The chain uses TRBV6-1 and TRBJ2-7, with 9 bases that match TRBD1. The CDR3 runs to 14 residues. V trimming: 5 bases; J trimming: 3 bases; junction bases outside the gene matches: 5. Germline CDR1 is MNHNS and CDR2 is SASEGT. This CDR3 reads CASSSGTGYYEQYF. CDR3 DNA sequence: TGTGCCAGCAGTTCCGGGACAGGGTACTACGAGCAGTACTTC.

This clonotype showed up many times. The chain uses TRBV4-3 and TRBJ2-3; no definite D call. V dropped 6 bases and J dropped 0 bases, with 7 bases sitting between them. Germline V gives CDR1 LGHNA, CDR2 YSLEER. The CDR3 length is 13 residues. CDR3 sequence: CASRGISTDTQYF. CDR3 nucleotides: TGCGCCAGCAGGGGTATTAGCACAGATACGCAGTATTTT.

This clonotype appeared many times. This chain connects TRBV27 to TRBJ2-7, with 8 bases fitting TRBD2. Germline loops: CDR1 MNHEY, CDR2 SMNVEV (reference sequence). Trimming took 5 bases from V and 0 from J; bases not matched to a gene: 3. This CDR3 contains 14 residues. The CDR3 region is CASSRTSLSYEQYF. CDR3 bases: TGTGCCAGCAGTCGGACTAGCCTCTCCTACGAGCAGTACTTC.

The chain recombines TRBV12-3 or TRBV12-4 with TRBJ2-2; no firm D call. The CDR3 covers 15 residues. Between the trimmed V and J ends, which lost 4 bases and 0 bases, there was a span of 9 bases. The CDR3 region has the DNA TGTGCCAGCAGTTCGGGCGAGACGAACACCGGGGAGCTGTTTTTT. This encodes CASSSGETNTGELFF.

The chain links TRBV27 to TRBJ1-1; 11 bases are a match to TRBD1. The CDR3 contains 17 residues. CDR1 MNHEY and CDR2 SMNVEV come from the germline V gene (reference sequence). With 5 bases clipped from V and 6 bases from J, the junction kept 14 bases outside the gene matches. The CDR3 loop is CASSRRTGGVGWSEAFF. The CDR3 DNA reads as TGTGCCAGCAGTAGGCGGACAGGGGGCGTAGGTTGGTCTGAAGCTTTCTTT.

In its sample, this clonotype was seen many times. The chain is built from TRBV5-4 and TRBJ2-1; 14 bases map to TRBD2. The CDR3 is 18 amino acids. Germline CDR1 and CDR2: SGHNT and YYREEE (reference sequence). Trimming took 4 bases from V and 2 from J; bases not matched to a gene: 8. CDR3 residues: CASSAGTSGSYTYNEQFF. The CDR3 coding sequence is TGTGCCAGCAGCGCAGGGACTAGCGGGAGTTATACCTACAATGAGCAGTTCTTC.

This clonotype was seen ten or more times. The CDR3 DNA reads TGCAGTGCCCGAGAGACTAGCGGCTACGAGCAGTACTTC. It specifies CSARETSGYEQYF. The chain joins TRBV20-1 to TRBJ2-7; 9 bases map to TRBD2. Losses at the gene ends were 6 bases for V and 3 bases for J; bases not matched to a gene: 6. The germline V gene has CDR1 DFQATT and CDR2 SNEGSKA (reference sequence). There are 13 residues in the CDR3.

The CDR3 protein is CASRTGAISGNEQFF. The CDR3 DNA reads as TGTGCCAGCAGAACAGGGGCGATTAGCGGCAATGAGCAGTTCTTC. The chain joins TRBV7-2 to TRBJ2-1; perhaps TRBD1 as D (7 bases). This CDR3 contains 15 residues. The germline gives CDR1 SGHTA, CDR2 FQGNSA. Deletions cut 6 bases from V and 6 bases from J, with 18 bases between.

This clonotype has at least ten counts. J is TRBJ1-6 and V is TRBV10-2, with TRBD1 as a possible D gene (6 bases). There are 16 residues in the CDR3. CDR1 is WSHSY, CDR2 SAAADI, per germline. The V gene lost 1 base and the J gene lost 4 bases, with 11 bases spanning the gap. For the CDR3, the DNA is TGCGCCAGCAGTGAGTTCTCGGGGGCATATAATTCACCCCTCCACTTT. Translation gives CASSEFSGAYNSPLHF.

The chain combines TRBV4-1 with TRBJ1-4, with D perhaps TRBD1 (5 bases). Trimming removed 5 bases from V and 3 bases from J, with 16 bases in between. The CDR3 runs 16 residues. From germline, CDR1 is MGHRA and CDR2 YSYEKL. CDR3 amino acids: CASSTLAGLPNEKLFF. The CDR3 coding sequence is TGCGCCAGCAGCACCCTTGCGGGGCTTCCTAATGAAAAACTGTTTTTT.

This clonotype appeared many times. The V call is TRBV6-1, the J call TRBJ1-2, with unresolved D. In germline, CDR1 is MNHNS, CDR2 SASEGT. V was pared by 5 bases and J by 0 bases, with 13 bases between. The CDR3 is 15 amino acids. The CDR3 sequence is CASSPGRSANYGYTF. In DNA form, the CDR3 reads TGTGCCAGCAGTCCTGGCCGATCAGCTAACTATGGCTACACCTTC.

This chain links TRBV4-1 with TRBJ1-2, with 9 positions matching TRBD1. V dropped 10 bases and J dropped 2; count of bases not matched to a gene: 11. The CDR3 is 15 residues long. Looked up from germline, CDR1 is MGHRA and CDR2 is YSYEKL. The CDR3 nucleotides read TGCGCCATCAGTCCGCGGACAGGGGAAAACTATGGCTACACCTTC. This encodes CAISPRTGENYGYTF.

This clonotype has only a few counts. This could be a read error, since a much larger clone is one nucleotide away. V is TRBV4-1 and J is TRBJ2-1; D gene ambiguous. Looked up from germline, CDR1 is MGHRA and CDR2 is YSYEKL. CDR3 length equals 16 residues. The V and J ends lost 7 bases and 1 base respectively, with 17 bases between them. The CDR3 coding sequence is TGCGCCAGCACCAACGTCCCTTACGGGTCCTACAATGAGCAGTTCTTC. Its protein product is CASTNVPYGSYNEQFF.

Note on this clonotype: The final CDR3 position lacks the conserved phenylalanine or tryptophan, pointing to a likely read error. V is TRBV7-2 and J is TRBJ2-7, with TRBD2 matching over 7 bases. This CDR3 is 16 amino acids long. Germline V gives CDR1 SGHTA, CDR2 FQGNSA. J was trimmed by 5 bases and V by 2 bases; bases with no gene match: 12. The CDR3 is CASSLQGLEGGNEQYL. In nucleotides, the CDR3 is TGTGCCAGCAGCTTACAAGGACTAGAGGGAGGGAACGAGCAGTACCTC.

This clonotype came up many times. The V and J genes are TRBV2 and TRBJ1-2; maybe TRBD1 (5 bases). Germline values: CDR1 SNHLY, CDR2 FYNNEI. The CDR3 loop spans 12 amino acids. The germline V and J ends were trimmed by 10 bases and 5 bases, with 14 bases remaining between them. The CDR3 reads CAITGVYYGYTF. The CDR3 DNA sequence: TGTGCCATCACGGGGGTATATTATGGCTACACCTTC.

This clonotype has a count of ten or more. The rearrangement uses TRBV12-3 or TRBV12-4 and TRBJ1-1; D gene uncertain. The CDR3 is 13 amino acids. The V end was cut by 5 bases, the J end by 6 bases, with 13 bases between. CDR3 in amino acids: CASSLGGIAEAFF. CDR3 nucleotides: TGTGCCAGCAGTCTGGGCGGGATCGCTGAAGCTTTCTTT.